This passage covers 5 T cell receptor beta chains from one sample sequenced in a study of cytomegalovirus exposure and HLA in healthy donors (dated by TCRdb to the late 2010s). To prepare the library, the immunoSEQ multiplex PCR assay was applied. The multiplex PCR relied on a mix of 60 forward primers for TCR Vbeta segments and 13 reverse primers for TCR Jbeta segments. TCRdb obtained this table from immuneACCESS and retained in-frame rearrangements with V and J assigned. These tables miss some clones; where compared with another copy, unresolved V genes account for less than half of the shortfall, and the remainder is unexplained. The table for this sample lists about 190,000 clones; 80% of them were counted only once. About 0.64% of the sample belongs to the ten largest clones. Sequenced sample: PBMCs. The source is a boy aged 5-17 years in good health and CMV-seronegative.

This rearrangement joins TRBV4-2 to TRBJ1-2, with TRBD1 matching over 9 bases. The CDR3 totals 17 residues. Germline values: CDR1 LGHNA, CDR2 YNFKEQ. With V trimmed by 3 bases and J by 4 bases, 12 bases remained unmatched. The CDR3 sequence is CASSHPSAGQGFYGYTF. The CDR3, as DNA: TGTGCCAGCAGCCATCCGTCCGCCGGACAGGGGTTCTATGGCTACACCTTC.

V and J are TRBV5-1 and TRBJ2-5; D might be TRBD1 (6 bases). The tail of the sequence fits TRBJ2-7 better, so the J call may be wrong. Germline CDR1 is SGHRS and CDR2 is YFSETQ. This CDR3 comprises 15 residues. CDR3 nucleotides: TGCGCCAGCAGCACCTGGTCCCCACGGGACAACGAGCAGTACTTC. It codes for CASSTWSPRDNEQYF.

V gene TRBV29-1 combines with J gene TRBJ2-7; TRBD1 matches at 7 bases. Losses at the gene ends were 1 base for V and 2 bases for J; bases not matched to a gene: 17. The CDR3 runs 18 residues. From germline, CDR1 is SQVTM and CDR2 ANQGSEA. The CDR3 here is CSVEGGSVEGGYTYEQYF. CDR3 nucleotide sequence: TGCAGCGTTGAAGGAGGGAGCGTGGAAGGGGGCTATACCTACGAGCAGTACTTC.

CDR3 sequence reads: CASSQDTDSQETQYF. DNA of the CDR3: TGTGCCAGCAGCCAAGATACCGACTCCCAAGAGACCCAGTACTTC. The chain is built from TRBV4-2 and TRBJ2-5; D is unresolved. The germline V gene encodes CDR1 LGHNA and CDR2 YNFKEQ. With 0 bases removed from V and 1 base from J, the gap between germline ends came to 9 bases. The CDR3 covers 15 residues.

The genes are TRBV18 and TRBJ1-1, with D possibly matching TRBD1 (5 bases). Germline values: CDR1 KGHSH, CDR2 LQKENI. Trimming pared 3 bases from V and 4 bases from J, leaving 15 bases between. The length of the CDR3 is 15 residues. This CDR3 reads CASSPGGIWGTEAFF. DNA of the CDR3: TGTGCCAGCTCACCGGGGGGGATTTGGGGCACTGAAGCTTTCTTT.